The 9 T cell receptor beta chains given below trace back to one sample, sequenced in a study of T cell responses to AZD1222 COVID-19 vaccine (dated by TCRdb to the early 2020s). The library was obtained by the immunoSEQ multiplex PCR assay. TCRdb stores this immuneACCESS table with in-frame sequences only. Part of the clones is absent; in the studies checked, under half of the shortfall reflects unresolved V genes, and no reason is known for the rest. The sample data list around 140,000 clones, and 75% to 90% of these were observed just once. In total, the top ten clones hold around 1.5% of the sample. The time point label of this sample denotes: baseline before first vaccination. This specimen was peripheral blood, taken on day 0 of AZD1222 vaccination. These receptors were taken from an adult in good health.

This clone has a handful of counts. The gene calls are TRBV30 and TRBJ1-3, with D possibly matching TRBD1 (5 bases). The germline V gene has CDR1 GTSNPN and CDR2 SVGIG (reference sequence). V dropped 2 bases and J dropped 4 bases, with 15 bases sitting between them. The CDR3 totals 15 residues. The CDR3 here is CAWSPGLLGGNTIYF. For the CDR3, the DNA is TGTGCCTGGAGTCCGGGACTCTTGGGGGGAAACACCATATATTTT.

The chain uses TRBV27 and TRBJ2-2; the D gene is possibly TRBD2 (5 bases). The CDR3 has 16 residues. V was shortened by 5 bases and J by 8 bases, with 21 bases between the two germline ends. Germline loops: CDR1 MNHEY, CDR2 SMNVEV (reference sequence). As DNA, the CDR3 is TGTGCCAGCAGTCCTCACCAAATATACCTAGCTGGGGAGCTGTTTTTT. This sequence encodes CASSPHQIYLAGELFF.

The gene calls are TRBV4-2 and TRBJ1-4, with D hard to call. The CDR3 is 13 amino acids. V was clipped by 0 bases and J by 7 bases, with 6 bases between them. The V gene's germline CDR1 is LGHNA and CDR2 YNFKEQ. CDR3 coding DNA: TGTGCCAGCAGCCAAGATCATGGTGAAAAACTGTTTTTT. Protein sequence: CASSQDHGEKLFF.

Written as DNA, the CDR3 is TGTGCCAGCAGTTACTCAGGGAAAGCTAACTATGGCTACACCTTC. As protein: CASSYSGKANYGYTF. The rearrangement links TRBV6-5 to TRBJ1-2; D uncertain. Trimming stripped 0 bases from V and 0 bases from J, with 8 bases between. The CDR3 extends over 15 amino acids. Germline CDR1 is MNHEY and CDR2 is SVGAGI.

The rearrangement links TRBV7-2 to TRBJ2-3; 7 bases match TRBD2. CDR1 is SGHTA, CDR2 FQGNSA, per germline. After removal of 4 bases from V and 3 bases from J, the junction contained 4 bases not matched to a gene. The CDR3 totals 14 residues. For the CDR3, the DNA is TGTGCCAGCAGCTCCAGGACTAGAACAGATACGCAGTATTTT. It yields the protein CASSSRTRTDTQYF.

This chain links TRBV19 with TRBJ2-7; 7 nucleotides agree with TRBD1. The CDR3 runs to 14 residues. Germline V lookup: CDR1 LNHDA, CDR2 SQIVND (reference sequence). V was clipped by 7 bases and J by 5 bases; unmatched bases: 11. The CDR3 DNA follows: TGTGCCAGTACCCTAGACAGGGATTCCAACGAGCAGTACTTC. It yields the protein CASTLDRDSNEQYF.

The genes are TRBV6-4 and TRBJ1-6, with D hard to call. This CDR3 is built from 14 residues. The germline CDR1 and CDR2 sequences are MRHNA and SNTAGT. Trimming removed 4 bases from V and 9 bases from J, with 13 bases in between. CDR3 amino acids: CASSVNQNSSPLHF. The CDR3 DNA is TGTGCCAGCAGTGTCAACCAAAACAGTTCACCCCTCCACTTT.

This chain joins TRBV9 and TRBJ2-3; no clear D gene. Germline CDR1 is SGDLS and CDR2 is YYNGEE. The V and J ends lost 0 bases and 2 bases respectively, with 13 bases between them. The CDR3 length is 16 residues. DNA of the CDR3: TGTGCCAGCAGCGTAGAGGTTGGCAGCACCACAGATACGCAGTATTTT. Translating gives CASSVEVGSTTDTQYF. Combining the CDR3 with reference TRBV9 and TRBJ2-3 gives the whole variable domain DSGVTQTPKHLITATGQRVTLRCSPRSGDLSVYWYQQSLDQGLQFLIQYYNGEERAKGNILERFSAQQFPDLHSELNLSSLELGDSALYFCASSVEVGSTTDTQYFGPGTRLTVL.

The chain joins TRBV3-1 (or the pseudogene TRBV3-2) to TRBJ1-1, with 11 bases identical to TRBD1. The CDR3 contains 12 residues. Germline V gene data show CDR1 as LGHDT and CDR2 as YNNKEL (reference sequence). J gave up 11 bases and V 9 bases, and 8 bases lay outside the gene matches. This CDR3 is CASRDRGTTAFF. For the CDR3, the DNA is TGTGCCAGTAGGGACAGGGGGACCACGGCTTTCTTT.